The 32 T cell receptor beta chains below were found in one sample sequenced in a study of T cells in Graves' hyperthyroidism and ophthalmopathy. Researchers amplified the TCR beta CDR3 regions from RNA transcripts. First-round RT-PCR targeting the TCR CDR3 was performed with the HTBI primer set. TCRdb passed the multiplex PCR reads through MiXCR, listing each CDR3 protein once. The data contain 40,000 to 65,000 distinct CDR3 sequences, 48% of them singletons. Sequenced input: blood. The receptors were gathered from a woman between 50 and 59 years old with Graves' ophthalmopathy.

The chain is built from TRBV7-9 and TRBJ1-5; possibly TRBD1 for D (5 bases). This CDR3 spans 14 amino acids. Deletions cut 6 bases from V and 11 bases from J, with 20 bases between. Germline V CDR1 and CDR2: SEHNR, FQNEAQ (reference sequence). The CDR3 region is CASRPGPGVRSQHF. Here the CDR3 DNA reads TGTGCCAGCAGACCGGGCCCGGGGGTAAGGTCCCAGCATTTT. Variable domain in full (rest from reference TRBV7-9 and TRBJ1-5): DTGVSQNPRHKITKRGQNVTFRCDPISEHNRLYWYRQTLGQGPEFLTYFQNEAQLEKSRLLSDRFSAERPKGSFSTLEIQRTEQGDSAMYLCASRPGPGVRSQHFGDGTRLSIL.

The table lists this clonotype with many counts. The genes are TRBV9 and TRBJ2-7; possibly TRBD1 for D (6 bases). Trimming took off 2 bases at V and 1 base at J, with 7 bases between the two ends. The germline V gene has CDR1 SGDLS and CDR2 YYNGEE. There are 13 residues in the CDR3. This chain's CDR3 is CASSVQGSYEQYF. DNA for the CDR3: TGTGCCAGCAGCGTTCAGGGGTCCTACGAGCAGTACTTC.

Of note for this clonotype: This may be a read error, as it is one base from a much larger clone. The chain links TRBV4-1 to TRBJ2-1, with TRBD2 as a possible D gene (5 bases). Germline-derived CDR1 and CDR2 are MGHRA and YSYEKL. The CDR3 extends over 16 amino acids. CDR3 DNA: TGCGCCGGCAGCCAAGATCGGGGTCTCAGTACATATGAGCAGTTCTTC. This gives the protein CAGSQDRGLSTYEQFF.

This clonotype was counted ten times or more. This chain links TRBV19 with TRBJ1-3; 7 bases line up with TRBD1. From germline, CDR1 is LNHDA and CDR2 SQIVND (reference sequence). V shed 9 bases, J shed 0 bases, and the junction held 5 bases outside the gene matches. The CDR3 contains 14 residues. CDR3 region: CASYRGGSGNTIYF. DNA for the CDR3: TGTGCCAGCTACAGGGGAGGCTCTGGAAACACCATATATTTT.

On this clonotype itself: Sequence at one end of the junction differs from germline and may be a read error. The V call is TRBV20-1, the J call TRBJ1-2; tentative D call: TRBD1 (6 bases). Germline V lookup: CDR1 DFQATT, CDR2 SNEGSKA (reference sequence). The CDR3 consists of 14 residues. The CDR3 region is CSARTTGGGDGDTF. In DNA, the CDR3 is TGCAGTGCTAGGACGACAGGCGGTGGGGATGGCGACACCTTC.

At least ten counts were recorded for this clonotype. J is TRBJ1-1 and V is TRBV19, with 7 bases that match TRBD1. V lost 2 bases, J lost 3 bases, and 0 bases stayed unmatched. The CDR3 loop spans 13 amino acids. The germline gives CDR1 LNHDA, CDR2 SQIVND (reference sequence). CDR3 coding DNA: TGTGCCAGTAGTATAACAGGGGACACTGAAGCTTTCTTT. It is translated as CASSITGDTEAFF.

This clonotype was counted ten times or more. The chain combines TRBV7-3 with TRBJ2-7, with 8 bases identical to TRBD2. CDR3 length equals 13 residues. In germline, CDR1 is SGHTA, CDR2 FQGTGA. J lost 6 bases, V lost 5 bases, and 6 bases had no gene match. The CDR3 reads CASSTGSGGEQYF. The CDR3 DNA follows: TGTGCCAGCAGCACAGGGAGCGGGGGCGAGCAGTACTTC.

This clonotype was observed a few times. Being one base from a much bigger clone, this may be a read error. The chain couples TRBV5-1 to TRBJ2-7; D is possibly TRBD1 or TRBD2 (6 bases each). In germline, CDR1 is SGHRS, CDR2 YFSETQ. CDR3 length equals 14 residues. CDR3 sequence reads: CASSLGLGGYEQCF. The CDR3 coding sequence is TGCGCCAGCAGCTTGGGGTTAGGGGGGTACGAGCAGTGCTTC.

The chain recombines TRBV20-1 with TRBJ2-5; 11 bases line up with TRBD1. There are 13 residues in the CDR3. Germline V gene data show CDR1 as DFQATT and CDR2 as SNEGSKA (reference sequence). V gave up 7 bases and J gave up 5 bases; unmatched junction bases: 6. The CDR3 reads CSVRTGGGETQYF. CDR3 in DNA: TGCAGTGTTCGGACAGGGGGCGGGGAGACCCAGTACTTC.

CDR3 sequence reads: CSARDPRGNNQPQHF. Here the CDR3 DNA reads TGCAGTGCTAGAGATCCCCGTGGCAATAATCAGCCCCAGCATTTT. The chain carries TRBV20-1 and TRBJ1-5; D not certain. Trimming removed 0 bases at V and 4 bases at J, with 13 bases between. Germline values: CDR1 DFQATT, CDR2 SNEGSKA (reference sequence). This CDR3 contains 15 residues.

For this clonotype: Given a much more abundant clone one base away, this may be a read error. This chain uses TRBV7-9 with TRBJ2-5, with TRBD1 matching over 9 bases. V trimming: 6 bases; J trimming: 2 bases; junction bases outside the gene matches: 13. The CDR3 extends over 17 amino acids. From germline, CDR1 is SEHNR and CDR2 FQNEAQ (reference sequence). The CDR3 is CASSVAGTGHFQETQYF. In DNA, the CDR3 is TGTGCCAGCAGTGTCGCCGGGACAGGGCATTTTCAAGAGACCCAGTACTTC.

Notes on this clonotype: One base away lies a much larger clone, so this may be a sequencing read error. The genes are TRBV10-1 and TRBJ2-7, with TRBD1 matching over 7 bases. Germline lookup yields CDR1 WNHNN and CDR2 SYGVQD (reference sequence). The CDR3 has 14 residues. The CDR3 sequence: CASPLTGTTYEQYF. CDR3 sequence (DNA): TGTGCCAGCCCGCTGACAGGGACAACCTACGAGCAGTACTTC.

There are many counts of this clonotype. For the CDR3, the DNA is TGTGCCAGCAGCCCTTATATTAGCGGGGGGGCCGGGAATGAGCAGTTCTTC. This encodes CASSPYISGGAGNEQFF. This chain joins TRBV9 and TRBJ2-1; 11 nucleotides match TRBD2. This CDR3 region has 17 residues. V gave up 4 bases and J gave up 7 bases; unmatched junction bases: 13. CDR1 and CDR2 (germline): SGDLS, YYNGEE.

This clonotype was seen at least ten times. Germline is not matched at one junction end, which may reflect a read error. The rearrangement links TRBV12-3 or TRBV12-4 to TRBJ2-3; TRBD2 aligns across 9 bases. The CDR3 covers 14 residues. CDR3 sequence (DNA): TGTGCCAGCAGTATAGCGGGAGCGGGAGATACGCAGTATTTT. Translating it yields CASSIAGAGDTQYF.

The gene calls are TRBV7-2 and TRBJ1-2, with 10 bases lining up with TRBD1. J lost 10 bases, V lost 3 bases, and 2 bases had no gene match. Germline V gene lookup returns CDR1 SGHTA and CDR2 FQGNSA. CDR3 length: 12 amino acids. The CDR3 sequence: CASSLTGGLYTF. DNA of the CDR3: TGTGCCAGCAGCTTGACAGGGGGCCTCTACACCTTC.

In this sample, this clonotype turned up many times. For the CDR3, the DNA is TGTGCCAGCAGTGACTCTGAGGGGGCCCCAGATACGCAGTATTTT. This gives the protein CASSDSEGAPDTQYF. The chain couples TRBV6-4 to TRBJ2-3; TRBD1 matches at 7 bases. Germline V gene sequence: CDR1 MRHNA, CDR2 SNTAGT. V lost 0 bases and J lost 4; bases outside the gene matches: 4. The CDR3 has 15 amino acids.

The CDR3 DNA is TGCGCCAGCGGCAGGAGGGGGCAAACTGAAGCTTTCTTT. Its protein is CASGRRGQTEAFF. The chain combines TRBV4-1 with TRBJ1-1; 7 bases fit TRBD1. V shed 8 bases and J 5 bases; nucleotides not matched to a gene: 8. The CDR3 runs 13 residues. Germline V gene data show CDR1 as MGHRA and CDR2 as YSYEKL.

The chain is built from TRBV10-1 and TRBJ2-7; 15 bases line up with TRBD2. CDR1 is WNHNN, CDR2 SYGVQD, per germline (reference sequence). The CDR3 is made up of 15 amino acids. With V trimmed by 5 bases and J by 6 bases, 5 bases remained unmatched. CDR3 region: CASSPRGLAGGEQYF. In DNA form, the CDR3 reads TGCGCCAGCAGTCCAAGGGGACTAGCGGGGGGCGAGCAGTACTTC.

The sample holds many counts of this clonotype. The rearrangement links TRBV7-8 to TRBJ2-6; D remains unclear. Germline V lookup: CDR1 SGHVS, CDR2 FQNEAQ. V was cut by 1 base and J by 0 bases, with 10 bases left in between. The CDR3 extends over 17 amino acids. The CDR3 nucleotides read TGTGCCAGCAGCTTAGGGACGGCGCACTCTGGGGCCAACGTCCTGACTTTC. It encodes CASSLGTAHSGANVLTF.

J is TRBJ1-1 and V is TRBV25-1; D is unclear. The germline gives CDR1 MGHDK, CDR2 SYGVNS. This CDR3 spans 10 amino acids. V lost 6 bases to trimming and J lost 7 bases, with 6 bases between them. As DNA, the CDR3 is TGTGCCAGCAGCCGATTTGAAGCTTTCTTT. This translates into CASSRFEAFF.

In its sample, this clonotype was seen many times. The V and J genes are TRBV5-4 and TRBJ2-1; D possibly matches TRBD1 or TRBD2 (5 bases each). The CDR3 totals 15 residues. CDR1 and CDR2 from the germline V gene are SGHNT and YYREEE (reference sequence). V lost 0 bases to trimming and J lost 5 bases, with 12 bases between them. The CDR3 coding sequence is TGTGCCAGCAGCTTGGACCGGGGCTATGACAATGAGCAGTTCTTC. This gives the protein CASSLDRGYDNEQFF.

The chain is built from TRBV10-2 and TRBJ1-2; 12 nucleotides match TRBD1. This CDR3 is built from 15 residues. In germline, CDR1 is WSHSY, CDR2 SAAADI. V shed 6 bases, J shed 3 bases, and the junction held 5 bases outside the gene matches. The CDR3 loop is CASSPGTGGDYGYTF. For the CDR3, the DNA is TGCGCCAGCAGCCCCGGGACAGGGGGCGACTATGGCTACACCTTC.

The rearrangement uses TRBV5-1 and TRBJ2-5; 7 nucleotides match TRBD1. The CDR3 is 14 residues long. CDR1 is SGHRS and CDR2 is YFSETQ in the germline V gene. Trimming at V came to 2 bases and at J to 4 bases, leaving 5 bases not matched to a gene. CDR3 amino acids: CASSLDRAPETQYF. CDR3 DNA: TGCGCCAGCAGCTTAGACAGGGCACCAGAGACCCAGTACTTC.

This clonotype was seen only once. The rearrangement joins TRBV10-3 to TRBJ2-1, with TRBD2 matching over 10 bases. V shed 10 bases and J 4 bases; nucleotides not matched to a gene: 1. This CDR3 spans 12 amino acids. The germline gives CDR1 ENHRY, CDR2 SYGVKD. The CDR3 DNA reads TGTGCCACTAGCGGGGGTTACAATGAGCAGTTCTTC. Amino acid sequence: CATSGGYNEQFF.

V gene TRBV7-8 combines with J gene TRBJ2-5, with 7 bases aligning to TRBD1. CDR1 is SGHVS and CDR2 is FQNEAQ in the germline V gene. The CDR3 has 13 residues. V was clipped by 1 base and J by 4 bases; unmatched bases: 0. The CDR3 reads CASSLGQGETQYF. DNA for the CDR3: TGTGCCAGCAGCTTAGGACAGGGAGAGACCCAGTACTTC.

By sample share, this clonotype is medium-sized. The rearrangement links TRBV2 to TRBJ2-6; D is unclear. Germline V CDR1 and CDR2: SNHLY, FYNNEI. Trimming took off 8 bases at V and 4 bases at J, with 12 bases between the two ends. This CDR3 is 14 amino acids long. This CDR3 reads CASSKGSGANVLTF. The CDR3 bases are TGTGCCAGCTCCAAAGGGTCCGGGGCCAACGTCCTGACTTTC.

This clonotype was detected ten times or more. The V and J genes are TRBV20-1 and TRBJ1-1, with D possibly TRBD1 on 6 matching bases. Germline loops: CDR1 DFQATT, CDR2 SNEGSKA (reference sequence). Trimming removed 3 bases at V and 1 base at J, with 9 bases between. The CDR3 is 13 amino acids. Written as DNA, the CDR3 is TGCAGTGCTAGCCAGGGGCCGAACACTGAAGCTTTCTTT. Protein product: CSASQGPNTEAFF.

Notes on this clonotype: This is likely a read error, given that the CDR3 carries no conserved phenylalanine or tryptophan at its end. This chain connects TRBV7-9 to TRBJ1-4, with a possible D match to TRBD1 (5 bases). The germline CDR1 and CDR2 sequences are SEHNR and FQNEAQ (reference sequence). The CDR3 is 14 amino acids. CDR3 nucleotide sequence: TGTGCCAGCAGCTTAGAGGGACTCTGGGAAAGACTGTTTTCT. It is translated as CASSLEGLWERLFS.

The chain couples TRBV15 to TRBJ2-7; D not certain. The germline CDR1 and CDR2 sequences are LNHNV and YYDKDF (reference sequence). V shed 1 base and J shed 0 bases, with 7 bases lying between them. The CDR3 has 14 amino acids. The CDR3 DNA reads as TGTGCCACCAGCAGAGTGGCGAGCTCCTACGAGCAGTACTTC. As protein: CATSRVASSYEQYF.

The rearrangement links TRBV7-2 to TRBJ1-2; 7 nucleotides align to TRBD1. V shed 2 bases, J shed 4 bases, and the junction held 4 bases outside the gene matches. Germline lookup yields CDR1 SGHTA and CDR2 FQGNSA. The CDR3 covers 14 residues. CDR3 region: CASSLHRGFYGYTF. The CDR3 nucleotides read TGTGCCAGCAGCTTACACAGGGGCTTCTATGGCTACACCTTC.

This chain uses TRBV10-1 with TRBJ1-2, with D possibly matching TRBD1 (6 bases). CDR1 and CDR2 from the germline V gene are WNHNN and SYGVQD (reference sequence). The CDR3 has 14 amino acids. The V end was cut by 10 bases, the J end by 4 bases, with 19 bases between. The CDR3 DNA reads TGCGCCACCCCGTGGAGGGGGGACTGCTATGGCTACACCTTC. This encodes CATPWRGDCYGYTF.

This clonotype was seen more than once but under ten times. The CDR3 bases are TGTGCCAGCAGAACCTGGACTAGCGGAACAGATACGCAGTATTTT. Translating it yields CASRTWTSGTDTQYF. The J gene is TRBJ2-3, the V gene TRBV25-1; 10 bases align to TRBD2. Per the germline V gene, CDR1 is MGHDK and CDR2 is SYGVNS. Trimming removed 6 bases from V and 3 bases from J; junction bases left unmatched: 6. The length of the CDR3 is 15 residues.